This T cell receptor beta chain comes out of a study of cytomegalovirus exposure and HLA in healthy donors (dated by TCRdb to the late 2010s). Some background on the complete study: According to an earlier analysis of 587 of the donors, about 179 million T cells yielded 117 million unique TCR beta sequences and 250 to 350 Gb of sequence data. Among the approximately 400 genotyped donors, approximately 81% belonged to the genetic ancestry cluster associated with self-reported Caucasian donors. An earlier analysis of around 580 of the donors used high-throughput TCR beta sequencing to judge whether each TCR beta V gene segment behaved as functional or pseudogenic. The study aimed to test whether cataloging public T cell receptors could reveal signatures of past pathogen exposure. The T cell repertoires of around 730 subjects were profiled by immunosequencing and related to cytomegalovirus serostatus. In the later analysis, no new phenotypic data were used to find candidate immune exposures; instead, reliance was placed on TCR beta sequences and their occurrence across donors. To predict cytomegalovirus infection status, the study brought together high-throughput TCR immunosequencing, statistical association of individual TCRs with disease status, and machine learning. Besides the first cohort of about 730 subjects, a separate validation cohort made up of 120 different subjects was used. Across approximately 420 genotyped donors of the cohort, an average of about 240,000 unique TCR beta nucleotide sequences per donor were sequenced, and about a sixth of those sequences were non-productive. A later genetic analysis took genome-wide SNP genotypes for about three fifths of the roughly 670 donors and used that subset as a discovery cohort. A later analysis re-analyzed previously published TCR beta repertoires from 600 to 850 donors and added high-resolution HLA genotyping to study TCR occurrence patterns. An early release that covered about 640 HLA-typed donors contained approximately 290 gigabases of sequencing data and tens of millions of unique TCR sequences. Donor age, sex, ethnicity and CMV serostatus were compiled together with the repertoire data. The number of donors typed differed by locus, with about 629-640 for A, B, C, DRB1 and DQB1, 522 for DQA1, 600 to 610 for DPA1, and approximately 470 for DPB1. HLA typing included class I and class II loci at four-digit resolution. Every repertoire in the discovery cohort had been generated on one and the same sequencing platform. Because of strong linkage in the cohort, roughly five DR-DQ haplotypes were treated as single units for association and clustering. What the research found in general, with its limitations: In both the original and validation cohorts, the classifier was reported to diagnose cytomegalovirus status with high specificity and sensitivity. Linkage disequilibrium might explain the correlated functional status among segregating V segments, but an unknown experimental factor could not be excluded. Three of the identified cytomegalovirus-associated TCR beta chains were confirmed in vitro to be specific for cytomegalovirus antigens. Because HLA typing was missing for some donors at each locus, association tests included only the typed subset. Sequencing depth was assumed to be roughly uniform across donors in the presence/absence analyses, though that assumption may not hold. Only TCR beta chains were sequenced in this cohort, and the absence of alpha or paired-chain data limited detectable features. Assigning TCR associations to individual alleles was difficult when HLA alleles, especially DR and DQ, strongly co-occurred. V-gene and J-gene trimming of TCR beta chains was associated with a missense DCLRE1C variant in a later genetic analysis, and the association was replicated in an independent cohort. In a later analysis, the rate of TCR association differed among HLA loci, with DRB1 alleles having the most associated TCRs and HLA-C alleles having the fewest. An earlier analysis of some 560 of the donors showed that most TCR beta V segments appeared in productive rearrangements either about 87% or about 30% of the time, which broadly matched IMGT annotations. Compared with equally common non-associated chains, HLA-associated TCR beta chains in a later analysis were more clonally expanded and had lower generation probabilities. Several of the top co-occurrence clusters appeared to be linked to parvovirus B19, influenza, CMV and Epstein-Barr virus, according to a later analysis. A further reported finding was that TCR beta sequences accurately predicted the HLA-A and HLA-B alleles for most subjects in the first cohort. The authors suggested that the approach could potentially be generalized to other disease states and immunological phenotypes. For the cohort, immune exposure information was limited to CMV serostatus. According to a later genetic analysis, donors in an Asian-associated ancestry cluster had fewer N-insertions in productive TCRs than the approximately 650-donor mean. The study listed around 160 TCR beta chains as associated with cytomegalovirus. While some public TCRs were present in many individuals, most TCR sequences turned up only very rarely across donors. At a false discovery rate of 0.05, a later analysis linked under 20,000 TCR beta sequences to specific HLA alleles. The sequencing pipeline was judged likely to have produced a cluster of highly shared sequence variants as a technical artifact. The earlier analysis of approximately 560 of the donors excluded seventeen rarely observed V segments, including chromosome 9 orphons, because counts were too low. Most CMV-associated TCR beta chains appeared to be HLA-restricted in a later analysis, and the HLA associations seemed to be driven largely by CMV exposure. The 87-base-pair reads could not distinguish some IMGT-functional V segments, including TRBV6-2 and TRBV6-3, so those segments were excluded.

The cohort consisted of approximately 670 healthy bone marrow donors. At the time of sampling, all cohort members were nominally healthy, though unrecorded immune exposures were likely present. The donor was CMV seronegative and belonged to the group of 350 to 400 seronegative cohort members. A peripheral blood sample was collected from each donor, and TCR beta sequencing was performed on peripheral blood mononuclear cells. The Qiagen DNeasy Blood Extraction Kit was used to extract genomic DNA from the blood cell samples. In regard to this clone: This clone's antigen is unknown. No base quality information exists; no much larger clone differs at one position.

The library was generated by the immunoSEQ multiplex PCR assay. The multiplex PCR relied on a mix of 60 forward primers for TCR Vbeta segments and 13 reverse primers for TCR Jbeta segments. Amplification of the CDR3 region of rearranged TCR beta genes was performed with a multiplex PCR assay on genomic DNA. Amplified TCR beta libraries were sequenced as 87-base-pair reads on the Illumina HiSeq System. The original pipeline was this. A later analysis tallied around 87 million unique TCR beta chains across the 666 repertoires, and 10 million to 11 million of those chains were shared by two or more donors. A nearest-neighbor algorithm error-corrected the raw reads and collapsed the reads into unique sequences, merging closely related sequences to remove PCR and sequencing errors. CDR3 sequences were aligned to IMGT reference sequences to assign V, D and J gene segments. For a sequence to be retained, at least a six-nucleotide match to both a V gene segment and a J gene segment was required. A rearrangement counted as productive if the CDR3 had no stop codons and remained in frame with V and J, and every other rearrangement counted as non-productive. Following IMGT convention, CDR3 was defined as the stretch from the second conserved V-encoded cysteine up to the conserved J-encoded phenylalanine. The earlier analysis of fewer than 700 of the donors excluded sequences that lacked an unambiguous match to a single V gene segment. An earlier analysis of approximately 590 of the donors called V segments functional above 56.7% productive rearrangements and segregating when the between-donor standard deviation exceeded 5%. A statistical classification framework was developed to diagnose cytomegalovirus status using the catalog of TCR beta chain sequences. A later analysis assigned V and J genes by comparing TCR nucleotide sequences with IMGT/GENE-DB human TR gene sequences. The TCRdist pipeline was used in a later analysis to assign CDR3 sequences and most-parsimonious VDJ recombination scenarios. In a later analysis, each TCR beta chain was defined by its CDR3 amino acid sequence together with its V-gene family, and reads lacking a unique V-gene family were excluded. To address suspected cross-contamination and a sequencing artifact, a later analysis removed several hundred highly shared, low-generation-probability nucleotide sequences. In a later analysis, a clonal expansion index was calculated for each public chain from normalized within-repertoire ranks of inferred template counts. In a later analysis, generation probabilities were computed using a VDJ recombination model fitted to out-of-frame rearrangements, and the results were checked against IGoR. In a later analysis, TCR-TCR, TCR-HLA and TCR-CMV co-occurrence was scored with hypergeometric tests, and a repertoire-size bias correction was applied to TCR pairs. A later analysis estimated false discovery rates by permuting HLA or CMV assignments 20 times. In a later analysis, co-occurring TCRs were grouped using DBSCAN, and TCRdist sequence similarity was added for clustering within HLA-allele-positive subsets. Repertoires with fewer than 30,000 or more than 120,000 public chains, plus five repertoires with anomalous nucleotide sharing, were excluded from co-occurrence clustering. Entries here come from immuneACCESS through TCRdb and include only in-frame sequences with V and J called. Some clones fail to appear in such tables; in the studies checked, an unresolved V gene covers under half of the shortfall, and the cause of the remainder is unknown. The V and J calls and clone size were taken over from that table, and D and trimming were inferred from the DNA. The sample table records approximately 74,000 clones; roughly 78% of these occur just once. The top ten clonotypes cover more than 7.5% of the sample.

Trimming removed 8 bases from V and 6 bases from J; the gene matches leave 8 bases unexplained. CDR1 MNHNS and CDR2 SASEGT were looked up in the germline V gene. The CDR3 contains 13 residues, cysteine and phenylalanine counted. Only the CDR3 DNA stays, 39 bases, in frame from base 1. This receptor was taken from a man aged 35-49 years in good health and CMV-seronegative. The chain joins TRBV6-1 to TRBJ2-3, with TRBD2 matching 7 junction bases. Sequencing was carried out using PBMCs. The CDR3 in this case is CASDFGRPDTQYF. The bases are TGTGCCAGCGACTTCGGGAGGCCCGATACGCAGTATTTT.